Listed below are T cell receptor beta chains from one sample, sequenced in a study of CD8+CD57+ T cells in acquired aplastic anemia. TCRdb independently ran MiXCR on the reads; one entry per CDR3 protein. This table has roughly 160,000 distinct CDR3 sequences, about 64% appearing once. The specimen sequenced was sorted CD4+, CD8+, or CD8+CD57+ T cells (not recorded which) from PBMCs. Receptors were obtained from a human donor in good health. CDR3s include the opening cysteine and the closing phenylalanine or tryptophan. A D gene is named only where the DNA matches it firmly. Expanded clones are given a class, and other clones once, few, many or no size at all.

few TRBJ1-3 TRBV28 15 . CASSLGSPSGNTIYF TGTGCCAGCAGTTTAGGCAGTCCCTCTGGAAACACCATATATTTT
. TRBJ2-3 TRBV24-1 16 TRBD2 CATSDPTSGHTDTQYF TGTGCCACCAGTGATCCGACTAGCGGACACACAGATACGCAGTATTTT
once TRBJ1-1 TRBV29-1 12 . CSVVLTITEAFF TGCAGCGTTGTTTTGACAATCACTGAAGCTTTCTTT
. TRBJ2-1 TRBV7-2 13 . CASSLRRKDEQFF TGTGCCAGCAGCTTAAGGAGGAAAGATGAGCAGTTCTTC
. TRBJ2-2 TRBV12-3/TRBV12-4 15 TRBD2 CASSWASGGGGELFF TGTGCCAGCAGTTGGGCTAGCGGGGGTGGCGGGGAGCTGTTTTTT
. TRBJ1-6 TRBV5-1 17 . CASSLGVTFSYNSPLHF TGCGCCAGCAGCTTGGGAGTGACTTTCTCCTATAATTCACCCCTCCACTTT
. TRBJ1-2 TRBV9 14 . CASSGGTSNYGYTF TGTGCCAGCAGCGGGGGGACATCTAACTATGGCTACACCTTC
. TRBJ2-5 TRBV20-1 14 TRBD2 CSATLREGRETQYF TGCAGTGCCACACTTCGGGAGGGTCGAGAGACCCAGTACTTC
. TRBJ1-2 TRBV20-1 15 . CSARYHRLNAGGYTF TGCAGTGCTAGATACCACCGCCTTAACGCGGGTGGCTACACCTTC
. TRBJ2-5 TRBV2 15 . CASSERGTQSETQYF TGTGCCAGCAGTGAAAGAGGGACACAGTCGGAGACCCAGTACTTC
. TRBJ2-6 TRBV29-1 14 . CSVWESSGANVLTF TGCAGCGTGTGGGAATCCTCTGGGGCCAACGTCCTGACTTTC
. TRBJ2-3 TRBV5-5 13 . CASSFERTDTQYF TGTGCCAGCAGCTTTGAGCGCACAGATACGCAGTATTTT
. TRBJ1-1 TRBV7-9 14 TRBD1 CASRGQGMNTEAFF TGTGCCAGCAGAGGACAGGGAATGAACACTGAAGCTTTCTTT
few TRBJ2-7 TRBV7-9 13 . CASSPGSAYEQYF TGTGCCAGCAGCCCCGGGAGCGCCTACGAGCAGTACTTC
. TRBJ2-1 TRBV29-1 16 . CSVEPVRPTPYNEQFF TGCAGCGTCGAACCCGTGCGGCCTACCCCCTACAATGAGCAGTTCTTC
. TRBJ1-1 TRBV20-1 13 . CSARDPGRAEAFF TGCAGTGCTAGAGATCCGGGCCGGGCTGAAGCTTTCTTT
many TRBJ2-7 TRBV9 14 . CASSEMDGPYEQYF TGTGCCAGCAGCGAGATGGACGGGCCCTACGAGCAGTACTTC
few TRBJ2-1 TRBV7-9 14 TRBD1 CASEPGQIGDEQFF TGTGCCAGCGAACCGGGACAGATAGGGGATGAGCAGTTCTTC
few TRBJ1-5 TRBV28 14 . CASSLKVGNQPQHF TGTGCCAGCAGTTTAAAGGTCGGCAATCAGCCCCAGCATTTT
. TRBJ1-1 TRBV2 15 . CASSERVGGFPVSFF TGTGCCAGCAGTGAAAGGGTGGGGGGCTTCCCGGTATCTTTCTTT
. TRBJ2-3 TRBV14 16 . CASSPQRGGQTDTQYF TGTGCCAGCAGCCCTCAAAGGGGGGGGCAAACAGATACGCAGTATTTT
many TRBJ1-6 TRBV15 16 TRBD1 CATSRGTVSYNSPLHF TGTGCCACCAGCAGGGGGACAGTCTCCTATAATTCACCCCTCCACTTT
once TRBJ1-1 TRBV24-1 12 . CATTGPNTEAFF TGTGCCACCACTGGACCGAACACTGAAGCTTTCTTT
. TRBJ2-2 TRBV24-1 12 . CATSDAAGELFF TGTGCCACCAGTGACGCTGCCGGGGAGCTGTTTTTT